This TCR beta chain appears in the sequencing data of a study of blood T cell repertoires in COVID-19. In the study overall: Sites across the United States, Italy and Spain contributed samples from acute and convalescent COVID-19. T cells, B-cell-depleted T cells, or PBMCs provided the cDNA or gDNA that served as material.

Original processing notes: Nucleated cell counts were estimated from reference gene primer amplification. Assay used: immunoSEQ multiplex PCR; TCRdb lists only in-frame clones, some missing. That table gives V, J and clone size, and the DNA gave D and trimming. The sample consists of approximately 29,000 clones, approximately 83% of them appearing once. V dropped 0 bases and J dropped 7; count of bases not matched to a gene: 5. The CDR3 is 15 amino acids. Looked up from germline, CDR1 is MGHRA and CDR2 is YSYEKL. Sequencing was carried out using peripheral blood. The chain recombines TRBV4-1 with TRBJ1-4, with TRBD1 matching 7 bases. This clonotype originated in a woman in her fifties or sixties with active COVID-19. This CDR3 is CASSQDSGGGEKLFF. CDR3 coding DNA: TGCGCCAGCAGCCAAGATTCAGGGGGAGGTGAAAAACTGTTTTTT.